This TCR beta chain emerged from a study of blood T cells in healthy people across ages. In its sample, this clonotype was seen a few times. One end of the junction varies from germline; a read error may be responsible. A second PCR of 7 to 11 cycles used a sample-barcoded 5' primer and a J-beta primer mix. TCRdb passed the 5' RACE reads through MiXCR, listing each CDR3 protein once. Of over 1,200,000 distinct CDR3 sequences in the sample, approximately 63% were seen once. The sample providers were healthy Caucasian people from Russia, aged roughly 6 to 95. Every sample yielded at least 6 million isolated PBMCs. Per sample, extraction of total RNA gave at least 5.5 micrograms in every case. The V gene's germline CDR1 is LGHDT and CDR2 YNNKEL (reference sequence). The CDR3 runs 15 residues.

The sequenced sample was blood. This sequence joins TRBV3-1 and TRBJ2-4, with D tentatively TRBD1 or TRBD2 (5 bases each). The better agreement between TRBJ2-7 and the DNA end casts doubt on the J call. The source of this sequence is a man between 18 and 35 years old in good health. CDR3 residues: CASSQVTGPWNEQYF. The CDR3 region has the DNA TGTGCCAGTAGCCAAGTTACGGGACCCTGGAACGAGCAGTACTTC.